The rows below give T cell receptor beta chains drawn from one sample of a study of cytotoxic CD8 clonotypes in ibrutinib-treated CLL. Sequencing was performed with immunoSEQ multiplex PCR; in TCRdb, only in-frame clones are kept and a portion is missing. The table lists about 200,000 clones, around 75% of them singletons, with roughly 6.4% in the top ten. The input for sequencing was PBMCs, taken after 12 months of ibrutinib treatment. All receptors come from a human donor with chronic lymphocytic leukemia. Both conserved end residues are part of each CDR3. D genes are given only for firm matches. Size is omitted from some rows. Given values are once, few, many or a class for expanded clones.

V gene: TRBV2
clone size: .
D gene: .
J gene: TRBJ2-2
CDR3 protein: CASSAGRNTGELFF
CDR3 DNA: TGTGCCAGCAGCGCCGGACGGAACACCGGGGAGCTGTTTTTT

V gene: TRBV30
clone size: .
D gene: .
J gene: TRBJ1-1
CDR3 protein: CAWRDTGFFTEAFF
CDR3 DNA: TGTGCCTGGAGGGACACAGGGTTCTTCACTGAAGCTTTCTTT

V gene: TRBV7-7
clone size: .
D gene: TRBD1
J gene: TRBJ2-2
CDR3 protein: CASSLEGQRLNTGELFF
CDR3 DNA: TGTGCCAGCAGCCTAGAGGGACAGCGCCTGAACACCGGGGAGCTGTTTTTT

V gene: TRBV4-3
clone size: .
D gene: TRBD2
J gene: TRBJ2-7
CDR3 protein: CASSPGAGETYEQYF
CDR3 DNA: TGCGCCAGCAGCCCCGGGGCGGGAGAGACCTACGAGCAGTACTTC

V gene: TRBV30
clone size: .
D gene: .
J gene: TRBJ1-4
CDR3 protein: CAWSARVIGEKLFF
CDR3 DNA: TGTGCCTGGAGTGCCCGGGTTATAGGGGAAAAACTGTTTTTT

V gene: TRBV6-1
clone size: .
D gene: .
J gene: TRBJ1-2
CDR3 protein: CASSEAVLMGYGYTF
CDR3 DNA: TGTGCCAGCAGTGAAGCTGTCCTAATGGGCTATGGCTACACCTTC

V gene: TRBV2
clone size: .
D gene: TRBD1
J gene: TRBJ2-7
CDR3 protein: CASSMGQYEQYF
CDR3 DNA: TGTGCCAGCAGTATGGGACAGTACGAGCAGTACTTC

V gene: TRBV6-6
clone size: few
D gene: TRBD1
J gene: TRBJ1-2
CDR3 protein: CASSLGQGRANYGYTF
CDR3 DNA: TGTGCCAGCAGTTTGGGACAGGGTAGAGCTAACTATGGCTACACCTTC

V gene: TRBV2
clone size: .
D gene: TRBD1
J gene: TRBJ2-7
CDR3 protein: CASRETGGSYEQYF
CDR3 DNA: TGTGCCAGCAGAGAGACAGGGGGCTCCTACGAGCAGTACTTC

V gene: TRBV30
clone size: .
D gene: .
J gene: TRBJ1-2
CDR3 protein: CALYSGGDQGYGYTF
CDR3 DNA: TGTGCCTTATACTCGGGGGGAGACCAGGGCTATGGCTACACCTTC

V gene: TRBV7-6
clone size: .
D gene: .
J gene: TRBJ1-3
CDR3 protein: CASSVVGGQSGNTIYF
CDR3 DNA: TGTGCCAGCAGCGTCGTGGGGGGCCAGTCTGGAAACACCATATATTTT

V gene: TRBV18
clone size: .
D gene: .
J gene: TRBJ2-7
CDR3 protein: CASSPARANNEQYF
CDR3 DNA: TGTGCCAGCTCACCTGCCAGGGCTAACAACGAGCAGTACTTC

V gene: TRBV7-9
clone size: few
D gene: TRBD1
J gene: TRBJ1-1
CDR3 protein: CASSKSDRVDTEAFF
CDR3 DNA: TGTGCCAGCAGCAAGTCAGACAGGGTAGACACTGAAGCTTTCTTT

V gene: TRBV19
clone size: .
D gene: TRBD1
J gene: TRBJ1-2
CDR3 protein: CASSTPQGADGYTF
CDR3 DNA: TGTGCCAGTAGTACCCCCCAGGGGGCTGATGGCTACACCTTC

V gene: TRBV5-6
clone size: .
D gene: TRBD1
J gene: TRBJ2-3
CDR3 protein: CASSSDRTGLFLDTQYF
CDR3 DNA: TGTGCCAGCAGCTCAGACCGGACAGGGCTCTTTTTAGATACGCAGTATTTT

V gene: TRBV5-4
clone size: .
D gene: .
J gene: TRBJ2-3
CDR3 protein: CASSLVVSPDTQYF
CDR3 DNA: TGTGCCAGCAGCTTGGTGGTTAGTCCAGATACGCAGTATTTT

V gene: TRBV7-9
clone size: many
D gene: .
J gene: TRBJ1-3
CDR3 protein: CASSFGGNTIYF
CDR3 DNA: TGTGCCAGCAGCTTCGGGGGAAACACCATATATTTT

V gene: TRBV5-1
clone size: .
D gene: .
J gene: TRBJ1-1
CDR3 protein: CASSLLAGNTEAFF
CDR3 DNA: TGCGCCAGCAGCTTGTTGGCGGGAAATACTGAAGCTTTCTTT

V gene: TRBV6-1
clone size: .
D gene: .
J gene: TRBJ1-6
CDR3 protein: CASRGTAHNSPLHF
CDR3 DNA: TGTGCCAGCAGGGGGACGGCCCATAATTCACCCCTCCACTTT

V gene: TRBV7-9
clone size: .
D gene: .
J gene: TRBJ2-7
CDR3 protein: CASQRGGSSKEYF
CDR3 DNA: TGTGCCAGCCAACGTGGGGGCTCGTCTAAGGAGTACTTC

V gene: TRBV4-2
clone size: once
D gene: .
J gene: TRBJ1-1
CDR3 protein: CASSLVSRGTEAFF
CDR3 DNA: TGTGCCAGCAGCTTAGTGAGCAGGGGAACTGAAGCTTTCTTT

V gene: TRBV18
clone size: .
D gene: TRBD1
J gene: TRBJ2-7
CDR3 protein: CASSPLNRGNEQYF
CDR3 DNA: TGTGCCAGCTCACCACTAAACAGGGGGAACGAGCAGTACTTC

V gene: TRBV7-8
clone size: .
D gene: .
J gene: TRBJ1-1
CDR3 protein: CASSRERDMTEAFF
CDR3 DNA: TGTGCCAGCAGCCGCGAAAGGGATATGACTGAAGCTTTCTTT

V gene: TRBV5-4
clone size: once
D gene: .
J gene: TRBJ1-1
CDR3 protein: CASSLAGLYTEAFF
CDR3 DNA: TGTGCCAGCAGCTTGGCCGGACTATACACTGAAGCTTTCTTT

V gene: TRBV5-1
clone size: .
D gene: .
J gene: TRBJ1-1
CDR3 protein: CASSFEGSRNTEAFF
CDR3 DNA: TGCGCCAGCAGCTTTGAGGGGTCTAGGAACACTGAAGCTTTCTTT

V gene: TRBV9
clone size: .
D gene: .
J gene: TRBJ2-2
CDR3 protein: CASSVGLARTTGELFF
CDR3 DNA: TGTGCCAGCAGCGTAGGCCTAGCGCGTACCACCGGGGAGCTGTTTTTT

V gene: TRBV30
clone size: .
D gene: TRBD1
J gene: TRBJ1-1
CDR3 protein: CAWSQQGARAFF
CDR3 DNA: TGTGCCTGGAGTCAACAGGGGGCACGAGCTTTCTTT

V gene: TRBV2
clone size: .
D gene: .
J gene: TRBJ1-4
CDR3 protein: CASSVGGAGNEKLFF
CDR3 DNA: TGTGCCAGCAGTGTCGGGGGGGCCGGTAATGAAAAACTGTTTTTT

V gene: TRBV19
clone size: .
D gene: .
J gene: TRBJ1-1
CDR3 protein: CASRSIAEAFF
CDR3 DNA: TGTGCCAGTCGTTCCATCGCTGAAGCTTTCTTT

V gene: TRBV6-6
clone size: .
D gene: .
J gene: TRBJ1-1
CDR3 protein: CASQKLNLNTEAFF
CDR3 DNA: TGTGCCAGCCAAAAGTTGAACTTAAACACTGAAGCTTTCTTT

V gene: TRBV6-5
clone size: .
D gene: .
J gene: TRBJ1-2
CDR3 protein: CASSYGQHNYGYTF
CDR3 DNA: TGTGCCAGCAGTTACGGACAGCACAACTATGGCTACACCTTC

V gene: TRBV7-9
clone size: .
D gene: .
J gene: TRBJ2-7
CDR3 protein: CASSLGGKASYEQYF
CDR3 DNA: TGTGCCAGCAGCTTAGGCGGGAAGGCGTCCTACGAGCAGTACTTC

V gene: TRBV5-4
clone size: .
D gene: TRBD2
J gene: TRBJ2-1
CDR3 protein: CASSLAGGAGDNEQFF
CDR3 DNA: TGTGCCAGCAGCTTGGCCGGTGGGGCGGGGGACAATGAGCAGTTCTTC

V gene: TRBV5-1
clone size: .
D gene: .
J gene: TRBJ1-2
CDR3 protein: CASTVLPGAENYGYTF
CDR3 DNA: TGCGCCAGCACCGTACTACCGGGAGCTGAGAACTATGGCTACACCTTC

V gene: TRBV5-6
clone size: few
D gene: .
J gene: TRBJ1-2
CDR3 protein: CASSLDNWDGYTF
CDR3 DNA: TGTGCCAGCAGCTTGGATAATTGGGATGGCTACACCTTC

V gene: TRBV20-1
clone size: once
D gene: TRBD2
J gene: TRBJ2-7
CDR3 protein: CSASGTYEQYF
CDR3 DNA: TGCAGCGCTAGCGGGACCTACGAGCAGTACTTC

V gene: TRBV30
clone size: .
D gene: .
J gene: TRBJ2-5
CDR3 protein: CAWNPGQETQYF
CDR3 DNA: TGTGCCTGGAACCCCGGCCAAGAGACCCAGTACTTC

V gene: TRBV6-5
clone size: few
D gene: .
J gene: TRBJ1-2
CDR3 protein: CASSREQGYYGYTF
CDR3 DNA: TGTGCCAGCAGCCGTGAGCAGGGGTACTATGGCTACACCTTC

V gene: TRBV4-1
clone size: .
D gene: .
J gene: TRBJ2-1
CDR3 protein: CASSQERRGGWSGGDEQFF
CDR3 DNA: TGCGCCAGCAGCCAAGAAAGACGAGGGGGCTGGTCGGGCGGGGATGAGCAGTTCTTC

V gene: TRBV7-2
clone size: .
D gene: .
J gene: TRBJ1-5
CDR3 protein: CASAAAGARQPQHF
CDR3 DNA: TGTGCCAGCGCGGCGGCAGGGGCACGGCAGCCCCAGCATTTT

V gene: TRBV25-1
clone size: .
D gene: TRBD1
J gene: TRBJ1-4
CDR3 protein: CASSDILGQGDEKLFF
CDR3 DNA: TGTGCCAGCAGTGACATACTGGGGCAGGGGGATGAAAAACTGTTTTTT

V gene: TRBV7-2
clone size: .
D gene: .
J gene: TRBJ2-7
CDR3 protein: CASSPAATKQYF
CDR3 DNA: TGTGCCAGCAGCCCGGCCGCTACCAAGCAGTACTTC

V gene: TRBV30
clone size: few
D gene: .
J gene: TRBJ1-4
CDR3 protein: CAWSPLAGINEKLFF
CDR3 DNA: TGTGCCTGGAGTCCCCTAGCCGGGATTAATGAAAAACTGTTTTTT

V gene: TRBV28
clone size: .
D gene: .
J gene: TRBJ1-2
CDR3 protein: CASSLYRRGDYGYTF
CDR3 DNA: TGTGCCAGCAGTCTATACCGACGGGGGGACTATGGCTACACCTTC

V gene: TRBV6-5
clone size: .
D gene: .
J gene: TRBJ2-7
CDR3 protein: CASSAGISYEQYF
CDR3 DNA: TGTGCCAGCAGTGCGGGGATCTCCTACGAGCAGTACTTC

V gene: TRBV25-1
clone size: .
D gene: TRBD1
J gene: TRBJ1-3
CDR3 protein: CASSLQGALGNTIYF
CDR3 DNA: TGTGCCAGCAGTCTACAGGGGGCGCTTGGAAACACCATATATTTT

V gene: TRBV5-1
clone size: .
D gene: .
J gene: TRBJ2-3
CDR3 protein: CASSPISGHTDTQYF
CDR3 DNA: TGCGCCAGCAGCCCGATTAGCGGCCACACAGATACGCAGTATTTT

V gene: TRBV30
clone size: once
D gene: .
J gene: TRBJ2-4
CDR3 protein: CAWSRRLAKNIQYF
CDR3 DNA: TGTGCCTGGAGTAGGAGGCTAGCCAAAAACATTCAGTACTTC

V gene: TRBV7-2
clone size: once
D gene: .
J gene: TRBJ2-3
CDR3 protein: CASTRTTDTQYF
CDR3 DNA: TGTGCCAGCACCCGGACCACAGATACGCAGTATTTT

V gene: TRBV5-6
clone size: once
D gene: TRBD1
J gene: TRBJ2-5
CDR3 protein: CASSARTGHWETQYF
CDR3 DNA: TGTGCCAGCAGCGCTAGGACAGGTCATTGGGAGACCCAGTACTTC

V gene: TRBV5-6
clone size: .
D gene: TRBD1
J gene: TRBJ1-5
CDR3 protein: CASSPDRDLQPQHF
CDR3 DNA: TGTGCCAGCAGCCCGGACAGGGACCTTCAGCCCCAGCATTTT

V gene: TRBV6-1
clone size: .
D gene: .
J gene: TRBJ2-5
CDR3 protein: CASSESGTGETQYF
CDR3 DNA: TGTGCCAGCAGTGAATCGGGAACAGGGGAGACCCAGTACTTC

V gene: TRBV9
clone size: .
D gene: .
J gene: TRBJ1-2
CDR3 protein: CASSPGAVNGYTF
CDR3 DNA: TGTGCCAGCAGCCCCGGGGCAGTTAATGGCTACACCTTC

V gene: TRBV27
clone size: .
D gene: TRBD1
J gene: TRBJ1-3
CDR3 protein: CASSPQGAAGNTIYF
CDR3 DNA: TGTGCCAGCAGTCCACAGGGGGCGGCTGGAAACACCATATATTTT

V gene: TRBV28
clone size: .
D gene: .
J gene: TRBJ2-5
CDR3 protein: CASSPPPQETQYF
CDR3 DNA: TGTGCCAGCAGTCCCCCCCCTCAAGAGACCCAGTACTTC